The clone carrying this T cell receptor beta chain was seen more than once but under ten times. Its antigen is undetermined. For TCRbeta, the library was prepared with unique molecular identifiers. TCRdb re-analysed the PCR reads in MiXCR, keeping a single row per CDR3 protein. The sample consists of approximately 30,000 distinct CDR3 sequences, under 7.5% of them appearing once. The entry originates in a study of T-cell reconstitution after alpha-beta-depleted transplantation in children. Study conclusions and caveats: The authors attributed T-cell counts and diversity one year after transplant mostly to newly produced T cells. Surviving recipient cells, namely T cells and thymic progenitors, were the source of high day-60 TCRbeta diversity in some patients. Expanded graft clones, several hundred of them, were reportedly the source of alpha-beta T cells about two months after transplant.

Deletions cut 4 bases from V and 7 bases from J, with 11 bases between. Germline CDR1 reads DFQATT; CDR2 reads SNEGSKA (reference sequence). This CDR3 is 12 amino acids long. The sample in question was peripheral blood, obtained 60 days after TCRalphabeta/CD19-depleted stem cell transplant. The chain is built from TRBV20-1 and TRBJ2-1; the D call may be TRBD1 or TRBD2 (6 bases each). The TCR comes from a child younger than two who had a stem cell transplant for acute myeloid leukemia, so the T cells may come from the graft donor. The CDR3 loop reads CSAIWGANEQFF. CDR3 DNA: TGCAGTGCTATCTGGGGGGCGAATGAGCAGTTCTTC.